This entry lists 18 T cell receptor beta chains sequenced from one sample in a study of persistence of HIV-infected CD4 T cells. Lysates of CMV-infected fibroblasts at approximately 9.4 ug/mL stimulated these cells. CD4+ T cells upregulating both CD40 ligand and CD69 were sorted as responding cells. This was the immunoSEQ version 4 assay in survey mode. TCRdb keeps only in-frame clones here, not all; method: immunoSEQ multiplex PCR. The sample consists of 15,000 to 20,000 clones, around three fifths of them appearing once. These receptors are not linked to any known antigen. The sequences come from CD4+ T cells sorted from PBMCs after approximately 19-hour stimulation, collected from a patient who received antiretroviral therapy. These receptors all stem from an adult woman with HIV who was CMV-seropositive.

The genes are TRBV30 and TRBJ2-4, with TRBD1 matching over 8 bases. CDR1 is GTSNPN, CDR2 SVGIG, per germline (reference sequence). The CDR3 loop spans 13 amino acids. The V and J ends lost 0 bases and 15 bases, in that order; junction bases with no gene match: 10. CDR3 protein: CAWSVSGQGGSYF. The CDR3 nucleotides read TGTGCCTGGAGTGTTAGCGGACAGGGAGGTTCGTACTTC. Based on the CDR3 plus reference TRBV30 and TRBJ2-4, the full variable domain is SQTIHQWPATLVQPVGSPLSLECTVEGTSNPNLYWYRQAAGRGLQLLFYSVGIGQISSEVPQNLSASRPQDRQFILSSKKLLLSDSGFYLCAWSVSGQGGSYFGAGTRLSVL.

On this clone: Other DNA sequences in this sample translate to the same CDR3. The chain combines TRBV7-2 with TRBJ2-6; D is possibly TRBD1 (5 bases). V was clipped by 5 bases and J by 0 bases, with 14 bases between them. Germline CDR1 and CDR2: SGHTA and FQGNSA. This CDR3 contains 17 residues. The DNA of the CDR3 is TGTGCCAGCAGCCTCAGGCAGGGCGGCTCTGGGGCCAACGTCCTGACTTTC. This translates into CASSLRQGGSGANVLTF.

This rearrangement joins TRBV25-1 to TRBJ1-1; D call uncertain. CDR3 length: 11 amino acids. In germline, CDR1 is MGHDK, CDR2 SYGVNS. V was pared by 1 base and J by 10 bases, with 7 bases between. CDR3 bases: TGTGCCAGCAGTGAATCCCACAGAGCTTTCTTT. It specifies CASSESHRAFF.

The chain is built from TRBV19 and TRBJ2-4, with D perhaps matching TRBD1 or TRBD2 (5 bases each). V lost 4 bases and J lost 1, with 14 bases in between. The CDR3 is 16 residues long. The germline V gene encodes CDR1 LNHDA and CDR2 SQIVND (reference sequence). The CDR3, as DNA: TGTGCCAGTAGTACACGGGGCAACCTGGCCAAAAACATTCAGTACTTC. It encodes CASSTRGNLAKNIQYF.

This clone was seen a handful of times. The chain is built from TRBV7-9 and TRBJ1-2, with D perhaps matching TRBD1 (5 bases). There are 12 residues in the CDR3. Trimming left V 4 bases short and J 4 bases short, with 7 bases between. Germline V gene lookup returns CDR1 SEHNR and CDR2 FQNEAQ (reference sequence). In DNA form, the CDR3 reads TGTGCCAGCAGCTCAGGGCGCTATGGCTACACCTTC. Protein: CASSSGRYGYTF. The full variable domain, rest sourced from reference TRBV7-9 and TRBJ1-2, is DTGVSQNPRHKITKRGQNVTFRCDPISEHNRLYWYRQTLGQGPEFLTYFQNEAQLEKSRLLSDRFSAERPKGSFSTLEIQRTEQGDSAMYLCASSSGRYGYTFGSGTRLTVV.

The rearrangement joins TRBV7-9 to TRBJ1-2; 9 bases line up with TRBD1. The CDR3 is 17 residues long. Germline CDR1 reads SEHNR; CDR2 reads FQNEAQ (reference sequence). The V segment lost 1 base and the J segment 4 bases; nucleotides outside the gene matches: 10. For the CDR3, the DNA is TGTGCCAGCAGCTTAGTGGCCGAACAGGGGGCAGGCTATGGCTACACCTTC. Translated: CASSLVAEQGAGYGYTF. The variable domain in full, completed from reference TRBV7-9 and TRBJ1-2, reads DTGVSQNPRHKITKRGQNVTFRCDPISEHNRLYWYRQTLGQGPEFLTYFQNEAQLEKSRLLSDRFSAERPKGSFSTLEIQRTEQGDSAMYLCASSLVAEQGAGYGYTFGSGTRLTVV.

The chain recombines TRBV7-9 with TRBJ2-7; D not resolved. The CDR3 extends over 12 amino acids. CDR1 is SEHNR and CDR2 is FQNEAQ in the germline V gene (reference sequence). V lost 3 bases and J lost 2, with 5 bases in between. CDR3 bases: TGTGCCAGCAGCTTCGACACCTACGAGCAGTACGTC. Protein sequence: CASSFDTYEQYV.

This rearrangement joins TRBV19 to TRBJ2-1; 7 bases agree with TRBD1. CDR3 length: 15 amino acids. Trimming took 7 bases from V and 7 from J; bases not matched to a gene: 13. CDR1 and CDR2 from the germline V gene are LNHDA and SQIVND (reference sequence). In nucleotides, the CDR3 is TGTGCCAGTACCACTAGGCAGGGGGTAGGTAATGAGCAGTTCTTC. Its protein is CASTTRQGVGNEQFF.

CDR3 residues: CASSQDGGWDGYTF. The CDR3 DNA sequence: TGTGCCAGCAGCCAAGACGGGGGTTGGGATGGCTACACCTTC. The chain recombines TRBV4-2 with TRBJ1-2; maybe TRBD1 (5 bases). The CDR3 spans 14 residues. V gave up 0 bases and J gave up 6 bases, with 11 bases separating them. CDR1 LGHNA and CDR2 YNFKEQ come from the germline V gene.

This clone was found a few times. Other DNA sequences from this sample encode an identical CDR3 as well. The rearrangement links TRBV5-1 to TRBJ2-1; 12 bases fit TRBD2. Germline V gene lookup returns CDR1 SGHRS and CDR2 YFSETQ. V lost 4 bases, J lost 4 bases, and 3 bases stayed unmatched. The length of the CDR3 is 15 residues. The CDR3, as DNA: TGCGCCAGCAGCGACGGGACTAGCGGGTACAATGAGCAGTTCTTC. This gives the protein CASSDGTSGYNEQFF.

The J gene is TRBJ1-1, the V gene TRBV5-1; D perhaps matches TRBD1 (5 bases). From germline, CDR1 is SGHRS and CDR2 YFSETQ. This CDR3 spans 15 amino acids. The V end was cut by 1 base, the J end by 0 bases, with 10 bases between. The CDR3 sequence: CASSLIGDVNTEAFF. In nucleotides, the CDR3 is TGCGCCAGCAGCTTGATCGGGGACGTGAACACTGAAGCTTTCTTT.

This clone came up a few times. This chain uses TRBV12-3 or TRBV12-4 with TRBJ2-2; D call uncertain. V was clipped by 1 base and J by 7 bases, with 4 bases between them. The CDR3 covers 12 residues. CDR3 sequence reads: CASSLDYGELFF. The CDR3 bases are TGTGCCAGCAGTTTAGACTACGGGGAGCTGTTTTTT.

The chain links TRBV7-2 to TRBJ1-1; no clear D. The CDR3 is 12 residues long. V was trimmed by 2 bases and J by 8 bases, leaving 9 bases between them. Per the germline V gene, CDR1 is SGHTA and CDR2 is FQGNSA. CDR3 loop: CASSLILPEAFF. CDR3 bases: TGTGCCAGCAGCTTAATCCTACCCGAAGCTTTCTTT.

This clone came up once. The rearrangement links TRBV9 to TRBJ2-2; TRBD1 aligns across 7 bases. Germline assignment: CDR1 SGDLS and CDR2 YYNGEE. The CDR3 contains 13 residues. V shed 5 bases, J shed 5 bases, and the junction held 3 bases outside the gene matches. CDR3 sequence (DNA): TGTGCCAGCAGGGGACAGCTGACCGGGGAGCTGTTTTTT. This gives the protein CASRGQLTGELFF.

This chain uses TRBV2 with TRBJ2-4, with D perhaps matching TRBD1 (5 bases). Per the germline V gene, CDR1 is SNHLY and CDR2 is FYNNEI. V shed 1 base and J shed 1 base, with 17 bases lying between them. The CDR3 spans 18 residues. The CDR3 loop is CASSEEGLLGVAKNIQYF. The CDR3 coding sequence is TGTGCCAGCAGTGAAGAAGGCCTTCTAGGGGTGGCCAAAAACATTCAGTACTTC.

This rearrangement joins TRBV30 to TRBJ2-2; TRBD1 matches at 9 bases. This CDR3 contains 16 residues. The trim removed 7 bases at V and 0 bases at J, leaving 9 bases unmatched. Germline CDR1 reads GTSNPN; CDR2 reads SVGIG (reference sequence). The CDR3 sequence is CASPGQGSTNTGELFF. In nucleotides, the CDR3 is TGTGCCTCCCCGGGACAGGGTTCAACGAACACCGGGGAGCTGTTTTTT.

The chain employs TRBV7-2 and TRBJ2-1, with a possible D match to TRBD2 (6 bases). The CDR3 loop spans 15 amino acids. CDR1 SGHTA and CDR2 FQGNSA come from the germline V gene. V was pared by 5 bases and J by 2 bases, with 13 bases between. This chain's CDR3 is CASSRVGGTYNEQFF. CDR3 bases: TGTGCCAGCAGCCGGGTGGGGGGAACCTACAATGAGCAGTTCTTC.

This rearrangement joins TRBV6-6 to TRBJ1-1; TRBD1 aligns across 10 bases. Germline CDR1 reads MNHNY; CDR2 reads SVGAGI (reference sequence). The J segment lost 1 base and the V segment lost 6 bases, leaving 2 bases of the junction unmatched. This CDR3 contains 14 residues. Here the CDR3 reads CASRGQGGNTEAFF. In nucleotides, the CDR3 is TGTGCCAGCAGAGGACAGGGGGGGAACACTGAAGCTTTCTTT.